This is a list of T cell receptor beta chains from one sample in a study of blood T cell repertoires in COVID-19. Profiled with immunoSEQ multiplex PCR; TCRdb holds only in-frame clones, not every one. The sample has 70,000 to 90,000 clones; around 88% are singletons. Input material: PBMCs or T cells enriched from blood (not recorded which). These receptors came from a woman aged 45-65 years with acute COVID-19. The CDR3 runs from the conserved cysteine through the conserved F or W. Fields, in order: clone size, D gene, V gene, J gene, CDR3 protein, CDR3 DNA. D genes are given only for firm matches. Size tells how often a clone was seen (once, few, many) or the class of an expanded clone, and some rows leave it out.

>.|.|TRBV30|TRBJ2-7
CAYLRRSSSYEQYF
TGTGCCTACCTCAGGCGTAGTTCCTCCTACGAGCAGTACTTC
>.|.|TRBV5-1|TRBJ1-1
CASSLRQENTEAFF
TGCGCCAGCAGCCTTCGACAGGAAAACACTGAAGCTTTCTTT
>few|TRBD1|TRBV11-2|TRBJ1-2
CASSSRTGRVAGYTF
TGTGCCAGCAGCTCGAGGACAGGGAGGGTGGCTGGCTACACCTTC
>.|.|TRBV10-2|TRBJ2-7
CASSEPGVSPYEQYF
TGCGCCAGCAGTGAGCCGGGAGTGTCGCCCTACGAGCAGTACTTC
>.|.|TRBV24-1|TRBJ2-2
CATSDPKVGPRRPTGELFF
TGTGCCACCAGTGATCCAAAAGTCGGCCCTAGACGACCCACCGGGGAGCTGTTTTTT
>.|TRBD2|TRBV3-1/TRBV3-2|TRBJ2-7
CASSLTSGRAYEQYF
TGTGCCAGCAGCCTGACTAGCGGGAGAGCCTACGAGCAGTACTTC
>.|TRBD1|TRBV18|TRBJ1-1
CASSPIQGMGDTEAFF
TGTGCCAGCTCACCTATACAGGGGATGGGCGACACTGAAGCTTTCTTT
>.|.|TRBV29-1|TRBJ2-5
CSVASGGDKNQETQYF
TGCAGCGTTGCTTCTGGGGGCGACAAAAACCAAGAGACCCAGTACTTC
>.|.|TRBV18|TRBJ1-2
CASSPQGGRNYGYTF
TGTGCCAGCTCACCCCAGGGAGGTCGGAACTATGGCTACACCTTC
>few|.|TRBV4-2|TRBJ1-1
CASSQFLGGIGAEAFF
TGTGCCAGCAGCCAGTTCCTCGGGGGGATAGGGGCTGAAGCTTTCTTT
>.|.|TRBV9|TRBJ2-3
CASSVGVLSTDTQYF
TGTGCCAGCAGCGTAGGTGTTCTTAGCACAGATACGCAGTATTTT
>.|.|TRBV11-3|TRBJ2-3
CASSFPAADTQYF
TGTGCCAGCAGCTTCCCAGCGGCAGATACGCAGTATTTT
>.|TRBD1|TRBV27|TRBJ2-5
CASSPGTGQETQYF
TGTGCCAGCAGTCCCGGGACAGGCCAAGAGACCCAGTACTTC
>once|TRBD2|TRBV6-6|TRBJ2-3
CASSYKREGPGDTQYF
TGTGCCAGCAGTTACAAGCGGGAGGGACCTGGAGATACGCAGTATTTT
>.|.|TRBV28|TRBJ2-4
CASSATAVDIQYF
TGTGCCAGCAGTGCGACCGCGGTGGACATTCAGTACTTC
>.|.|TRBV11-3|TRBJ1-3
CASSFGEFGNTIYF
TGTGCCAGCAGCTTTGGGGAGTTTGGAAACACCATATATTTT
>.|TRBD1|TRBV3-1/TRBV3-2|TRBJ2-1
CASSKRPGQGSGEQFF
TGTGCCAGCAGCAAAAGGCCCGGACAGGGCTCTGGAGAGCAGTTCTTC
>.|TRBD2|TRBV7-8|TRBJ2-7
CASSRGGAYEQYF
TGTGCCAGCAGCCGCGGGGGGGCCTACGAGCAGTACTTC
>.|.|TRBV24-1|TRBJ2-3
CATRGHRGDTQYF
TGTGCCACCAGGGGTCACCGGGGAGATACGCAGTATTTT
>.|.|TRBV19|TRBJ1-2
CASIEGVYGYTF
TGTGCCAGTATCGAGGGAGTCTATGGCTACACCTTC
>.|.|TRBV5-1|TRBJ1-1
CASRRTVDDSTEAFF
TGCGCCAGCAGACGGACAGTCGACGACTCCACTGAAGCTTTCTTT
>once|TRBD1|TRBV7-2|TRBJ2-7
CASNGQGGPYEQYF
TGTGCCAGCAATGGACAGGGCGGGCCCTACGAGCAGTACTTC
>.|TRBD1|TRBV7-2|TRBJ1-2
CASSLGQSYGYTF
TGTGCCAGCAGCCTGGGACAGTCCTATGGCTACACCTTC
>.|.|TRBV21-1|TRBJ2-2
CASSKAAGGHTGELFF
TGTGCCAGCAGCAAAGCGGCAGGGGGCCACACCGGGGAGCTGTTTTTT
>.|TRBD1|TRBV19|TRBJ1-6
CASSLTGQGARSDNSPLHF
TGTGCCAGTAGCCTAACGGGACAGGGGGCGAGGTCCGATAATTCACCCCTCCACTTT
>.|.|TRBV19|TRBJ1-1
CASSYRMNTEAFF
TGTGCCAGTAGTTACAGGATGAACACTGAAGCTTTCTTT
>.|.|TRBV9|TRBJ1-5
CASSVGGAGNQPQHF
TGTGCCAGCAGCGTGGGAGGGGCCGGCAATCAGCCCCAGCATTTT
>few|.|TRBV19|TRBJ2-2
CASSIGPGLVTGELFF
TGTGCCAGTAGTATAGGACCAGGGCTTGTCACCGGGGAGCTGTTTTTT
>.|.|TRBV30|TRBJ2-3
CAWSVQGGTQYF
TGTGCCTGGAGTGTACAGGGCGGTACGCAGTATTTT
>.|.|TRBV5-4|TRBJ2-7
CASSSRGSYEQYF
TGTGCCAGCAGCTCGCGGGGCTCCTACGAGCAGTACTTC
>.|TRBD2|TRBV5-4|TRBJ2-2
CASSYGLAGGPATGELFF
TGTGCCAGCAGCTACGGACTAGCGGGAGGGCCGGCCACCGGGGAGCTGTTTTTT
>.|TRBD1|TRBV29-1|TRBJ1-2
CSVFDGQGNYGYTF
TGCAGCGTTTTCGATGGACAGGGTAACTATGGCTACACCTTC
>.|TRBD1|TRBV7-9|TRBJ1-1
CASRDREGGTEAFF
TGTGCCAGCAGGGACAGGGAGGGGGGCACTGAAGCTTTCTTT
>.|TRBD1|TRBV7-2|TRBJ2-1
CASSVDRDRENEQFF
TGTGCCAGCAGCGTGGACCGGGACAGGGAAAATGAGCAGTTCTTC
>.|.|TRBV12-3/TRBV12-4|TRBJ1-3
CASSLPGGNTIYF
TGTGCCAGCAGTTTACCAGGGGGAAACACCATATATTTT
>.|.|TRBV4-3|TRBJ2-1
CASSQASSFSGRSYNEQFF
TGCGCCAGCAGCCAGGCCTCTAGCTTCTCCGGTAGGTCCTACAATGAGCAGTTCTTC
>.|TRBD2|TRBV6-2/TRBV6-3|TRBJ2-2
CASSLAGDTGELFF
TGTGCCAGCAGTCTAGCGGGAGACACCGGGGAGCTGTTTTTT
>.|.|TRBV28|TRBJ1-4
CASSPGGLANEKLFF
TGTGCCAGCAGTCCCGGCGGGCTGGCTAATGAAAAACTGTTTTTT
>.|.|TRBV29-1|TRBJ2-7
CSFRGTANYEQYF
TGCAGCTTCCGGGGAACAGCCAACTACGAGCAGTACTTC
>.|TRBD1|TRBV7-2|TRBJ1-5
CASKMTGGVQPQHF
TGTGCCAGCAAGATGACAGGGGGCGTTCAGCCCCAGCATTTT
>.|.|TRBV10-3|TRBJ1-1
CAISESTRGAHGRTEAFF
TGTGCCATCAGTGAGTCGACTCGCGGGGCCCACGGACGCACTGAAGCTTTCTTT
>.|.|TRBV24-1|TRBJ2-5
CASSGGALKETQYF
TGTGCCAGCAGCGGCGGGGCCCTAAAAGAGACCCAGTACTTC
>.|TRBD1|TRBV6-1|TRBJ2-1
CASSERRDNRGRRDEQFF
TGTGCCAGCAGTGAACGACGAGACAACAGGGGGCGCAGGGATGAGCAGTTCTTC
>.|TRBD1|TRBV27|TRBJ2-7
CASSLLGQGTYEQYF
TGTGCCAGCAGTTTGTTGGGACAGGGGACCTACGAGCAGTACTTC
>.|TRBD2|TRBV9|TRBJ2-3
CASSVGGRPLDTQYF
TGTGCCAGCAGCGTCGGGGGGAGGCCCTTGGATACGCAGTATTTT
>few|.|TRBV18|TRBJ1-5
CASSPESGGGSQPQHF
TGTGCCAGCTCACCAGAGTCGGGGGGGGGATCTCAGCCCCAGCATTTT
>.|TRBD1|TRBV7-2|TRBJ1-5
CASSLAGQGIEPQHF
TGTGCCAGCAGCTTAGCCGGACAGGGAATAGAGCCCCAGCATTTT
>.|TRBD2|TRBV7-2|TRBJ2-7
CASSLWPSGSAPNEQYF
TGTGCCAGCAGCCTCTGGCCTAGCGGGAGTGCACCAAACGAGCAGTACTTC
>.|.|TRBV7-2|TRBJ1-5
CASAGGGGNQPQHF
TGTGCCAGCGCCGGTGGCGGAGGGAATCAGCCCCAGCATTTT
>.|.|TRBV5-1|TRBJ1-1
CATSRDMWTEAFF
TGCGCCACATCCCGGGACATGTGGACTGAAGCTTTCTTT
>.|TRBD2|TRBV11-2|TRBJ2-1
CASSLPTSGYYNEQFF
TGTGCCAGCAGCTTACCAACTAGCGGTTACTACAATGAGCAGTTCTTC
>.|.|TRBV12-3/TRBV12-4|TRBJ2-7
CASSLRVPYEQYF
TGTGCCAGCAGTTTGAGGGTCCCCTACGAGCAGTACTTC
>.|TRBD2|TRBV7-2|TRBJ2-7
CASSLTSSGRVYEQYF
TGTGCCAGCAGCTTAACCTCTAGCGGGAGGGTCTACGAGCAGTACTTC
>once|.|TRBV28|TRBJ1-3
CASSSPGGAEGNTIYF
TGTGCCAGCAGTTCACCCGGGGGAGCGGAAGGAAACACCATATATTTT
>.|.|TRBV10-2|TRBJ1-1
CASSESSGANTEAFF
TGCGCCAGCAGTGAGTCATCAGGGGCGAACACTGAAGCTTTCTTT
>once|.|TRBV28|TRBJ2-7
CASRGHEQYF
TGTGCCAGCCGAGGGCACGAGCAGTACTTC
>.|.|TRBV6-2/TRBV6-3|TRBJ2-2
CASSYTRNTGELFF
TGTGCCAGCAGTTACACTAGAAACACCGGGGAGCTGTTTTTT
>.|TRBD2|TRBV18|TRBJ2-3
CASSPPQAGRADTQYF
TGTGCCAGCTCACCACCGCAGGCAGGGAGGGCAGATACGCAGTATTTT
>.|TRBD2|TRBV5-1|TRBJ2-3
CASTEREGLPDTQYF
TGCGCCAGTACGGAGCGGGAGGGCCTTCCAGATACGCAGTATTTT
>.|.|TRBV4-1|TRBJ2-7
CASSQTDSSYEQYF
TGCGCCAGCAGCCAAACGGACAGCTCCTACGAGCAGTACTTC